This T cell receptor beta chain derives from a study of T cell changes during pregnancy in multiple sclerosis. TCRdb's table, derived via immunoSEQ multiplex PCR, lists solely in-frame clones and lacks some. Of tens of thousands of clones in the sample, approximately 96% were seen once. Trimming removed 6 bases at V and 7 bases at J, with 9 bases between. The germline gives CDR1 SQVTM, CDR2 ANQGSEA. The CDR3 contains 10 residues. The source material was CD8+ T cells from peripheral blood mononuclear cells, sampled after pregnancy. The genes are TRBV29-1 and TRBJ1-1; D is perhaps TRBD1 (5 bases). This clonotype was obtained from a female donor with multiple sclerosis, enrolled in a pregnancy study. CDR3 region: CSVGTDEAFF. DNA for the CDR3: TGCAGCGTCGGGACTGATGAAGCTTTCTTT.